These T cell receptor beta chains were read from a single sample in a study of T cells of healthy individuals. TCRdb processed the 5' RACE reads anew with MiXCR; each CDR3 protein has one entry. The table includes about 60,000 distinct CDR3 sequences, roughly 16% detected once. These receptors were taken from a human donor in good health. CDR3s include the opening cysteine and the closing phenylalanine or tryptophan. D genes are given only for firm matches. Rows give clone size only sometimes, using once, few, many, or a class for an expanded clone.

j_call v_call clone_size d_call cdr3_aa cdr3_nt
TRBJ2-7 TRBV25-1 many - CASSPQVGGTLARLHYEQYF TGTGCCAGCAGCCCTCAGGTTGGCGGGACTCTGGCCCGACTTCACTACGAGCAGTACTTC
TRBJ2-2 TRBV4-2 - TRBD1 CASSHQGQGPTGELFF TGTGCCAGCAGCCATCAGGGACAGGGGCCCACCGGGGAGCTGTTTTTT
TRBJ2-7 TRBV2 - TRBD1 CASSERGTGAYEQYF TGTGCCAGCAGTGAACGTGGGACAGGGGCCTACGAGCAGTACTTC
TRBJ2-5 TRBV5-4 - - CASSLRVGAQYF TGTGCCAGCAGTCTTCGCGTCGGGGCCCAGTACTTC
TRBJ1-2 TRBV4-3 few - CASSQVNRTNYGYTF TGCGCCAGCAGCCAAGTGAACAGGACTAACTATGGCTACACCTTC
TRBJ2-5 TRBV2 - - CASTASNLGETQYF TGTGCCAGCACGGCTTCCAACCTGGGGGAGACCCAGTACTTC
TRBJ2-1 TRBV7-2 many TRBD2 CASSLSGIYNEQFF TGTGCCAGCAGCTTAAGCGGGATCTACAATGAGCAGTTCTTC
TRBJ1-5 TRBV12-3/TRBV12-4 - - CASLRGRVDQPQHF TGTGCCAGCCTCCGAGGCAGGGTGGATCAGCCCCAGCATTTT
TRBJ2-1 TRBV12-3/TRBV12-4 few TRBD2 CASSRTSGGAGEQFF TGTGCCAGCAGTCGAACTAGCGGGGGGGCTGGTGAGCAGTTCTTC
TRBJ2-1 TRBV7-2 many TRBD2 CASSPLAGIYEQFF TGTGCCAGCAGCCCCCTAGCGGGCATTTATGAGCAGTTCTTC
TRBJ1-4 TRBV28 many - CASSPSDNTKGFF TGTGCCAGCAGTCCCTCGGACAACACTAAAGGGTTTTTT